This TCR beta chain stems from a study of T cells after somatic rescue of genetic block. CDR1 is SGDLS, CDR2 YYNGEE, per germline. The CDR3 totals 18 residues. The ends lost 3 bases at V and 7 bases at J; junction bases unmatched: 17. Clones were read by immunoSEQ multiplex PCR, and TCRdb kept only the in-frame ones, dropping some. The table records 85,000 to 100,000 clones, about 87% of them present only once. V usage is TRBV9 and J usage is TRBJ2-4, with 9 bases aligning to TRBD2. Sequencing input: peripheral blood mononuclear cells (PBMCs). This sequence was found in a woman between 18 and 29 years old. The CDR3 nucleotides read TGTGCCAGCAGCGCGCCCAAGGGAGGCGGGAGGGCGGGGAACATTCAGTACTTC. Amino acid sequence: CASSAPKGGGRAGNIQYF.